These 21 T cell receptor beta chains share one sample of origin, sequenced in a study of Ad26.COV2.S vaccination and SARS-CoV-2 variants. Treatment indicated: some 19 received Ad26.COV2.S at low or high dose, single or two shots; roughly five received placebo; per-sample allocation not given. Samples analyzed were those drawn on day 63 after the first vaccine or placebo injection. Only in-frame clones appear in the TCRdb table, and some are missing; sequencing was by immunoSEQ multiplex PCR. The repertoire holds about 440,000 clones, with less than 95% as singletons. Sequenced here: peripheral blood, sampled in a trial of Ad26.COV2.S vaccine versus placebo. The receptor source for this set is a person aged 18-60 years who received the Ad26.COV2.S COVID-19 vaccine or a placebo.

This clone is a singleton in its sample. CDR3 in amino acids: CASTPGGRLNEKLFF. The CDR3 bases are TGTGCCTCCACCCCTGGGGGCAGACTTAATGAAAAACTGTTTTTT. V usage is TRBV7-2 and J usage is TRBJ1-4, with TRBD1 as a possible D gene (6 bases). The CDR3 extends over 15 amino acids. Germline V gene sequence: CDR1 SGHTA, CDR2 FQGNSA. With 11 bases removed from V and 4 bases from J, the gap between germline ends came to 20 bases.

The genes are TRBV28 and TRBJ1-5; perhaps TRBD1 as D (5 bases). Per the germline V gene, CDR1 is MDHEN and CDR2 is SYDVKM. Between the trimmed V and J ends, which lost 6 bases and 0 bases, there was a span of 12 bases. This CDR3 spans 15 amino acids. For the CDR3, the DNA is TGTGCCAGCAGCTCACAGGATTATAGCAATCAGCCCCAGCATTTT. Translating it yields CASSSQDYSNQPQHF.

In its sample, this clone was seen a few times. This sequence joins TRBV19 and TRBJ1-5; D is uncertain. The CDR3 loop spans 20 amino acids. V was trimmed by 2 bases and J by 3 bases, leaving 26 bases between them. Germline CDR1 and CDR2: LNHDA and SQIVND (reference sequence). This CDR3 is CASSIRAMTGRIGYNQPQHF. In DNA, the CDR3 is TGTGCCAGTAGTATACGGGCCATGACGGGTAGGATTGGATACAATCAGCCCCAGCATTTT.

The chain has TRBV4-1 and TRBJ1-2; weak D call: TRBD1 (5 bases). Between the trimmed V and J ends, which lost 1 base and 3 bases, there was a span of 9 bases. The CDR3 has 14 residues. Per the germline V gene, CDR1 is MGHRA and CDR2 is YSYEKL. The CDR3 DNA follows: TGCGCCAGCAGCCAAGCCGGGACCGACTATGGCTACACCTTC. Amino acids: CASSQAGTDYGYTF.

V gene TRBV6-6 combines with J gene TRBJ2-1; 7 bases are a match to TRBD2. Unmatched junction bases numbered 3, after V lost 2 bases and J lost 2 bases. The CDR3 has 15 residues. In germline, CDR1 is MNHNY, CDR2 SVGAGI (reference sequence). CDR3 residues: CASSYRLAPYNEQFF. Written as DNA, the CDR3 is TGTGCCAGCAGTTACAGACTAGCTCCCTACAATGAGCAGTTCTTC.

The chain is built from TRBV9 and TRBJ2-2; possibly TRBD2 for D (5 bases). The V and J ends lost 3 bases and 5 bases respectively, with 5 bases between them. Looked up from germline, CDR1 is SGDLS and CDR2 is YYNGEE. The CDR3 has 12 amino acids. CDR3 amino acids: CASSAGTGELFF. In nucleotides, the CDR3 is TGTGCCAGCAGCGCGGGGACCGGGGAGCTGTTTTTT. Full variable domain (remainder filled in from reference TRBV9 and TRBJ2-2): DSGVTQTPKHLITATGQRVTLRCSPRSGDLSVYWYQQSLDQGLQFLIQYYNGEERAKGNILERFSAQQFPDLHSELNLSSLELGDSALYFCASSAGTGELFFGEGSRLTVL.

The V gene is TRBV30, the J gene TRBJ1-2, with D perhaps TRBD1 (6 bases). There are 12 residues in the CDR3. Deletions cut 3 bases from V and 8 bases from J, with 13 bases between. Germline V lookup: CDR1 GTSNPN, CDR2 SVGIG (reference sequence). For the CDR3, the DNA is TGTGCCTGGAGCCGACAGGTTGGCGGCTACACCTTC. Translating gives CAWSRQVGGYTF.

This clone was observed a single time. The rearrangement uses TRBV4-1 and TRBJ2-1; D is unresolved. V was trimmed by 0 bases and J by 6 bases, leaving 6 bases between them. This CDR3 region has 13 residues. Germline V CDR1 and CDR2: MGHRA, YSYEKL. CDR3 DNA sequence: TGCGCCAGCAGCCAAGATCGTCTCAATGAGCAGTTCTTC. This encodes CASSQDRLNEQFF.

The genes are TRBV5-1 and TRBJ2-7; 8 bases match TRBD1. This CDR3 has 16 residues. The germline V gene encodes CDR1 SGHRS and CDR2 YFSETQ. The V gene end was trimmed by 0 bases and the J gene end by 5 bases; junction bases not matched to a gene: 10. Here the CDR3 DNA reads TGCGCCAGCAGCTTGGGACTGACAGGGGATGCGAACGAGCAGTACTTC. Amino acid sequence: CASSLGLTGDANEQYF.

CDR3 nucleotide sequence: TGTGCCAGCAGTGAACTAGGAGAGACCCAGTACTTC. Its protein is CASSELGETQYF. The chain is built from TRBV2 and TRBJ2-5; no firm D call. CDR1 and CDR2 (germline): SNHLY, FYNNEI. This CDR3 spans 12 amino acids. Trimming removed 2 bases at V and 4 bases at J, with 5 bases between.

The genes are TRBV7-9 and TRBJ2-1; weak D call: TRBD2 (6 bases). With 4 bases removed from V and 1 base from J, the gap between germline ends came to 14 bases. The CDR3 loop spans 16 amino acids. The germline gives CDR1 SEHNR, CDR2 FQNEAQ (reference sequence). CDR3: CASSSEPGLSYNEQFF. The CDR3 nucleotides are TGTGCCAGCAGCTCGGAACCGGGACTGTCCTACAATGAGCAGTTCTTC.

The V gene is TRBV6-1, the J gene TRBJ2-3, with 8 bases fitting TRBD1. V dropped 2 bases and J dropped 11; count of bases not matched to a gene: 15. The CDR3 consists of 16 residues. CDR1 MNHNS and CDR2 SASEGT come from the germline V gene. The CDR3 sequence: CASSEYVTGVPNGQYF. The CDR3, as DNA: TGTGCCAGCAGTGAATATGTGACAGGGGTCCCCAACGGGCAGTATTTT.

The chain couples TRBV4-2 to TRBJ2-1; the D gene is possibly TRBD2 (5 bases). The CDR3 is made up of 16 amino acids. The ends were cut back, 0 bases at V and 2 bases at J, with 11 bases in the middle. Germline V CDR1 and CDR2: LGHNA, YNFKEQ. In DNA, the CDR3 is TGTGCCAGCAGCCAAGAGCGTGGGAGCGCCTACAATGAGCAGTTCTTC. Its protein product is CASSQERGSAYNEQFF.

This chain uses TRBV5-4 with TRBJ2-7; tentative D call: TRBD1 (6 bases). Looked up from germline, CDR1 is SGHNT and CDR2 is YYREEE (reference sequence). V shed 4 bases and J shed 3 bases, with 14 bases lying between them. There are 14 residues in the CDR3. The CDR3 DNA follows: TGTGCCAGCAGCACCCAGACAGGAAGCTACGAGCAGTACTTC. Translating gives CASSTQTGSYEQYF.

The chain uses TRBV7-9 and TRBJ1-2, with a weak D call TRBD1 (6 bases). With 4 bases removed from V and 8 bases from J, the gap between germline ends came to 14 bases. This CDR3 is built from 13 residues. Germline-derived CDR1 and CDR2 are SEHNR and FQNEAQ (reference sequence). DNA for the CDR3: TGTGCCAGCAGCTCAACAGGGTTGTCCGGCTACACCTTC. This encodes CASSSTGLSGYTF.

This rearrangement joins TRBV19 to TRBJ2-5; tentatively, D is TRBD1 or TRBD2 (6 bases each). V lost 3 bases to trimming and J lost 7 bases, with 15 bases between them. CDR1 and CDR2 from the germline V gene are LNHDA and SQIVND (reference sequence). The CDR3 spans 14 residues. The CDR3 nucleotides read TGTGCCAGTAGTATCACAGGGCCAGCGGGGACCCAGTACTTC. It specifies CASSITGPAGTQYF.

V is TRBV19 and J is TRBJ2-4, with TRBD1 identical over 10 bases. J gave up 4 bases and V 8 bases, and 2 bases lay outside the gene matches. Germline V lookup: CDR1 LNHDA, CDR2 SQIVND (reference sequence). This CDR3 is 13 amino acids long. DNA of the CDR3: TGTGCCAGTTCGGGACAGGGGAAAAACATTCAGTACTTC. It specifies CASSGQGKNIQYF. Based on the CDR3 plus reference TRBV19 and TRBJ2-4, the full variable domain is DGGITQSPKYLFRKEGQNVTLSCEQNLNHDAMYWYRQDPGQGLRLIYYSQIVNDFQKGDIAEGYSVSREKKESFPLTVTSAQKNPTAFYLCASSGQGKNIQYFGAGTRLSVL.

The CDR3 DNA follows: TGTGCCAGCAGTGACTCGGGGCAGCCCTCCGCTAATGGCTACACCTTC. Translated, it gives CASSDSGQPSANGYTF. The chain recombines TRBV6-4 with TRBJ1-2, with D possibly being TRBD1 (5 bases). The CDR3 totals 16 residues. Germline V gene data show CDR1 as MRHNA and CDR2 as SNTAGT. The ends were cut back, 0 bases at V and 6 bases at J, with 17 bases in the middle.

This rearrangement joins TRBV7-9 to TRBJ2-1; D may correspond to TRBD1 or TRBD2 (7 bases each). The CDR3 totals 16 residues. Germline CDR1 and CDR2: SEHNR and FQNEAQ (reference sequence). V lost 5 bases and J lost 4, with 18 bases in between. The CDR3 loop is CASSPGTAGPYNEQFF. The CDR3 bases are TGTGCCAGCAGCCCGGGGACAGCGGGGCCGTACAATGAGCAGTTCTTC.

The CDR3 coding sequence is TGTGCCAGCAGCAGCACGGGACAGGGAAATTCACCCCTCCACTTT. Translated: CASSSTGQGNSPLHF. The V gene is TRBV11-2, the J gene TRBJ1-6; 9 bases are a match to TRBD1. The CDR3 contains 15 residues. Germline assignment: CDR1 SGHAT and CDR2 FQNNGV. J lost 7 bases, V lost 5 bases, and 6 bases had no gene match.

This rearrangement joins TRBV27 to TRBJ1-1, with 9 bases matching TRBD1. The germline V gene encodes CDR1 MNHEY and CDR2 SMNVEV (reference sequence). Germline trimming cut 5 bases from V and 4 bases from J; bases unmatched to any gene: 5. This CDR3 is built from 14 residues. Written as DNA, the CDR3 is TGTGCCAGCAGTCCGGACAGGGGAGGCACTGAAGCTTTCTTT. It is translated as CASSPDRGGTEAFF.